A selection of T cell receptor beta chains follows, all from one sample in a study of blood T cell repertoires in COVID-19. The repertoire was sequenced with immunoSEQ multiplex PCR; TCRdb's copy has only in-frame clones and lacks some. The sample has roughly 200,000 clones, approximately 80% seen once. Source material: peripheral blood. The source of these receptors is a woman aged 45 to 65 with active or convalescent COVID-19. Both conserved end residues are part of each CDR3. A D gene is named only where the DNA matches it firmly. Part of the rows lack a size; the others show once, few, many or a class for expanded clones.

>TRBV6-6|TRBD1|NA|TRBJ2-7
CASSSLRQGAYEQYF
TGTGCCAGCAGTTCCCTCCGACAGGGGGCCTACGAGCAGTACTTC
>TRBV4-2|TRBD2|NA|TRBJ2-1
CASSQQPGLEAREQFF
TGTGCCAGCAGCCAACAGCCCGGACTAGAAGCGAGAGAGCAGTTCTTC
>TRBV27|NA|medium-sized|TRBJ2-7
CASSLGRGHEQYF
TGTGCCAGCAGTTTGGGTAGGGGCCACGAGCAGTACTTC
>TRBV30|NA|NA|TRBJ1-1
CAWRLPGGSLWEAFF
TGTGCCTGGAGACTACCCGGGGGGAGTCTATGGGAAGCTTTCTTT
>TRBV7-8|TRBD2|NA|TRBJ2-2
CASSLEASSGSLYTGELFF
TGTGCCAGCAGCTTAGAGGCGAGTAGCGGGAGCTTATACACCGGGGAGCTGTTTTTT
>TRBV18|NA|NA|TRBJ2-2
CASSRPTVRTGELFF
TGTGCCAGCTCTCGACCGACAGTGAGGACCGGGGAGCTGTTTTTT
>TRBV19|NA|once|TRBJ2-5
CASSFRGETQYF
TGTGCCAGTAGTTTCCGGGGGGAGACCCAGTACTTC
>TRBV16|NA|NA|TRBJ1-6
CASSQGQSNSPLHF
TGTGCCAGCAGCCAGGGACAAAGTAATTCACCCCTCCACTTT
>TRBV10-2|TRBD2|NA|TRBJ2-1
CASRLAGGQGEQFF
TGCGCCAGCCGGCTAGCGGGGGGGCAGGGTGAGCAGTTCTTC
>TRBV3-1/TRBV3-2|NA|once|TRBJ2-7
CASSLNRDYEQYF
TGTGCCAGCAGCCTGAACAGGGACTACGAGCAGTACTTC
>TRBV3-1/TRBV3-2|TRBD2|NA|TRBJ2-5
CASSQEGPLAGEAETQYF
TGTGCCAGCAGCCAAGAAGGTCCACTAGCGGGAGAGGCGGAGACCCAGTACTTC
>TRBV7-6|NA|NA|TRBJ2-2
CASSLGAGIGTGELFF
TGTGCCAGCAGCTTAGGGGCAGGGATCGGCACCGGGGAGCTGTTTTTT
>TRBV7-6|NA|NA|TRBJ2-7
CASSLGSQGGGEQYF
TGTGCCAGCAGCCTAGGGAGCCAGGGAGGCGGCGAGCAGTACTTC
>TRBV2|TRBD1|NA|TRBJ1-2
CASSTEPGGIVGYTF
TGTGCCAGCAGTACCGAGCCAGGGGGCATAGTTGGCTACACCTTC
>TRBV14|TRBD2|NA|TRBJ2-3
CASSHNTGTTSTDTQYF
TGTGCCAGCAGCCACAATACCGGGACTACCAGCACAGATACGCAGTATTTT
>TRBV9|TRBD1|once|TRBJ2-7
CASSESGQGSYEQYF
TGTGCCAGCAGCGAATCGGGACAGGGAAGCTACGAGCAGTACTTC
>TRBV5-1|NA|NA|TRBJ2-5
CASSLFWETGGETQYF
TGCGCCAGCAGCTTGTTTTGGGAGACAGGCGGAGAGACCCAGTACTTC
>TRBV12-5|TRBD1|NA|TRBJ2-3
CASARDSLTDTQYF
TGTGCTAGTGCCCGGGACAGTCTTACAGATACGCAGTATTTT
>TRBV7-2|NA|NA|TRBJ1-1
CASSLGSQGQTEAFF
TGTGCCAGCAGCTTAGGGTCACAGGGTCAGACTGAAGCTTTCTTT
>TRBV3-1/TRBV3-2|NA|NA|TRBJ1-4
CASSQGRDGRKLFF
TGTGCCAGCAGCCAGGGCCGGGATGGAAGGAAACTGTTTTTT
>TRBV28|TRBD1|NA|TRBJ2-5
CASTGTVLGETQYF
TGTGCCAGCACTGGGACAGTCTTGGGGGAGACCCAGTACTTC
>TRBV19|TRBD1|NA|TRBJ2-5
CASSNYRPTGGSETQYF
TGTGCCAGTAGTAACTACCGACCTACAGGGGGCAGTGAGACCCAGTACTTC
>TRBV10-3|TRBD2|NA|TRBJ2-3
CAISELARAGEDTQYF
TGTGCCATCAGTGAGTTGGCCCGGGCGGGGGAAGATACGCAGTATTTT